This section outlines one TCR beta chain sequence together with its context. Its target is not known. These data belong to a study of T cell responses to AZD1222 COVID-19 vaccine. General observations from the study: Compared with day 0, the breadth and depth of the Spike-specific TCR repertoire rose significantly after two doses of AZD1222.

Clones were sequenced by immunoSEQ multiplex PCR, and TCRdb holds only the in-frame ones, with some missing. The sample lists about 44,000 clones; around 81% were seen once. CDR3 length equals 16 residues. The V gene's germline CDR1 is KGHSH and CDR2 LQKENI. J gave up 4 bases and V 4 bases, and 6 bases lay outside the gene matches. The sequence was collected from an adult in good health. Sequencing used peripheral blood, obtained on day 0 of AZD1222 vaccination. V and J are TRBV18 and TRBJ2-3; 12 positions agree with TRBD2. The CDR3 here is CASSLETSGGADTQYF. CDR3 DNA sequence: TGTGCCAGCTCACTAGAGACTAGCGGGGGTGCAGATACGCAGTATTTT.